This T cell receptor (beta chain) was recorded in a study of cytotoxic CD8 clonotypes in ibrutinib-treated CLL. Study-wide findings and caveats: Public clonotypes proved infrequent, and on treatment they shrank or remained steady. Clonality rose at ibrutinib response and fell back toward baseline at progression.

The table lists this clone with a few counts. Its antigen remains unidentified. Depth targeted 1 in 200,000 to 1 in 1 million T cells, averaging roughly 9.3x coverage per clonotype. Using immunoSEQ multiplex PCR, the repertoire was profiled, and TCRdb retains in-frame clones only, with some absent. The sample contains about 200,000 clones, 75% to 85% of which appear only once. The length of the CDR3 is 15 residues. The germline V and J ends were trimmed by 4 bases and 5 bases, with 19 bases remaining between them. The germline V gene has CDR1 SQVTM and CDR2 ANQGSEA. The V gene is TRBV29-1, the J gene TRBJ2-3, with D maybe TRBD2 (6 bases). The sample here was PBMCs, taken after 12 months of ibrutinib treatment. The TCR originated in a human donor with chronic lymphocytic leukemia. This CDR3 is CSVGRQGRGGDTQYF. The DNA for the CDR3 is TGCAGCGTTGGAAGGCAGGGCCGGGGAGGAGATACGCAGTATTTT.